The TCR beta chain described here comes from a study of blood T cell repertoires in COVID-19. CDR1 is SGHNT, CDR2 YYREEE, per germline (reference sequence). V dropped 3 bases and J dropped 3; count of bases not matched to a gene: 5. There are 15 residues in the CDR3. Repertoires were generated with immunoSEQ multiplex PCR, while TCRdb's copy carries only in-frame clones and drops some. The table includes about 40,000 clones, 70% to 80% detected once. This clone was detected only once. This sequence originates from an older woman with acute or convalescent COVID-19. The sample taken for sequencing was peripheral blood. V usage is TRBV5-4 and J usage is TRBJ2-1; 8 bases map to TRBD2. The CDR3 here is CASSYLAGDYNEQFF. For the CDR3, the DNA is TGTGCCAGCAGCTATCTAGCGGGCGACTACAATGAGCAGTTCTTC. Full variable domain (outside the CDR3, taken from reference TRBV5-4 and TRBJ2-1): ETGVTQSPTHLIKTRGQQVTLRCSSQSGHNTVSWYQQALGQGPQFIFQYYREEENGRGNFPPRFSGLQFPNYSSELNVNALELDDSALYLCASSYLAGDYNEQFFGPGTRLTVL.